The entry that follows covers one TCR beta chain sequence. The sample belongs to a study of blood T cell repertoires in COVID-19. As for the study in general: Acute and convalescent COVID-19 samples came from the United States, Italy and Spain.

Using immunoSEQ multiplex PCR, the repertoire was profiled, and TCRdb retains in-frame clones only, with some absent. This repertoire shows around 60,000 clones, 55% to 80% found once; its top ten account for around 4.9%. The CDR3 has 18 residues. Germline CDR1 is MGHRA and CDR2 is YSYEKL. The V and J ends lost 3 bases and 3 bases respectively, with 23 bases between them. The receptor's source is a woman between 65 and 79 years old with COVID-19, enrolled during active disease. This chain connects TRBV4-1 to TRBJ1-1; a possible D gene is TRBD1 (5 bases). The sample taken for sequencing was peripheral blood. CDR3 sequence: CASSHPPGGVWMDTEAFF. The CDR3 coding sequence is TGCGCCAGCAGCCATCCCCCCGGGGGGGTTTGGATGGACACTGAAGCTTTCTTT.